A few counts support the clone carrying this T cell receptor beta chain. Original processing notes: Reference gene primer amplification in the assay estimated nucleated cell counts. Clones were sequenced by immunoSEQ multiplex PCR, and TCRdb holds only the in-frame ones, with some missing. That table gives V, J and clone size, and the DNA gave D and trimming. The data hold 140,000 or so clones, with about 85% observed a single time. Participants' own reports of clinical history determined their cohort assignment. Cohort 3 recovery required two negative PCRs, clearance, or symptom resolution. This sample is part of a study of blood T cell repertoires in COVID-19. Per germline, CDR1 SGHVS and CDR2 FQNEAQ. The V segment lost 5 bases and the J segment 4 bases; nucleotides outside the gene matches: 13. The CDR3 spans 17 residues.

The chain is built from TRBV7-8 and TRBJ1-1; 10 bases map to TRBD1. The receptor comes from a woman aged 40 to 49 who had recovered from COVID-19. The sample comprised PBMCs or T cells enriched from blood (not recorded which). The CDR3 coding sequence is TGTGCCAGCAGCCAACCCCGGGACAGGGGCCTGGGCACTGAAGCTTTCTTT. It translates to CASSQPRDRGLGTEAFF. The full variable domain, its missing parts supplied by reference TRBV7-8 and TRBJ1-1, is GAGVSQSPRYKVAKRGQDVALRCDPISGHVSLFWYQQALGQGPEFLTYFQNEAQLDKSGLPSDRFFAERPEGSVSTLKIQRTQQEDSAVYLCASSQPRDRGLGTEAFFGQGTRLTVV.